These 15 T cell receptor beta chains came from one sample sequenced in a study of OX40 agonist ivuxolimab in advanced cancers. The library was made by the immunoSEQ multiplex PCR assay. TCRdb obtained this table from immuneACCESS and retained in-frame rearrangements with V and J assigned. These tables miss some clones; where compared with another copy, unresolved V genes account for less than half of the shortfall, and the remainder is unexplained. The sample table lists about 3,500 clones, about 92% of them with a count of one. Of the sample, roughly 2% falls within the top ten clones. Source: CD4+ or CD8+ T cells sorted from blood, taken in a trial of the OX40 agonist ivuxolimab. All receptors derive from an adult with an advanced solid tumor such as melanoma, head and neck, liver or kidney cancer.

V usage is TRBV2 and J usage is TRBJ2-7; TRBD1 or TRBD2 may be the D gene (5 bases each). Deletions cut 7 bases from V and 2 bases from J, with 15 bases between. CDR3 length: 14 residues. The germline V gene encodes CDR1 SNHLY and CDR2 FYNNEI. The CDR3 is CASTGGRAAYEQYF. CDR3 coding DNA: TGTGCCAGCACCGGAGGCAGGGCGGCCTACGAGCAGTACTTC.

The V and J genes are TRBV5-7 and TRBJ1-2, with D uncertain. TRBV5-7 is annotated as an ORF whose role is uncertain. The CDR3 has 14 residues. V gave up 6 bases and J gave up 4 bases, with 16 bases separating them. In DNA form, the CDR3 reads TGTGCCAGCACCGTGACCGGCCCCGGCTATGGCTACACCTTC. It specifies CASTVTGPGYGYTF.

This chain uses TRBV5-8 with TRBJ2-1; D perhaps matches TRBD2 (5 bases). Trimming pared 0 bases from V and 0 bases from J, leaving 10 bases between. Per germline, CDR1 SGHTS and CDR2 YDEGEE. The CDR3 totals 16 residues. The CDR3: CASSLVLGFSYNEQFF. The CDR3, as DNA: TGTGCCAGCAGCTTGGTACTAGGTTTCTCCTACAATGAGCAGTTCTTC.

The J gene is TRBJ1-6, the V gene TRBV7-9; D remains ambiguous. The V end was cut by 2 bases, the J end by 6 bases, with 8 bases between. The length of the CDR3 is 14 residues. Germline V lookup: CDR1 SEHNR, CDR2 FQNEAQ (reference sequence). CDR3 loop: CASSLNPPNSPLHF. In nucleotides, the CDR3 is TGTGCCAGCAGCTTAAACCCGCCTAATTCACCCCTCCACTTT.

The gene calls are TRBV5-1 and TRBJ1-6; D is undetermined. Germline CDR1 reads SGHRS; CDR2 reads YFSETQ. Deletions cut 0 bases from V and 7 bases from J, with 14 bases between. The CDR3 loop spans 16 amino acids. The CDR3: CASSLAGSSWNSPLHF. The CDR3 coding sequence is TGCGCCAGCAGCTTGGCCGGGAGCTCGTGGAATTCACCCCTCCACTTT.

The chain recombines TRBV2 with TRBJ1-3; 12 nucleotides align to TRBD1. CDR1 and CDR2 from the germline V gene are SNHLY and FYNNEI. The CDR3 has 16 amino acids. V shed 1 base and J 4 bases; nucleotides not matched to a gene: 2. CDR3 loop: CASSEGGTGGGNTIYF. The DNA of the CDR3 is TGTGCCAGCAGTGAAGGGGGGACAGGGGGCGGAAACACCATATATTTT.

This chain uses TRBV5-4 with TRBJ1-4; tentatively, D is TRBD1 (6 bases). Trimming removed 0 bases from V and 7 bases from J, with 10 bases in between. The germline V gene encodes CDR1 SGHNT and CDR2 YYREEE (reference sequence). CDR3 length equals 14 residues. The CDR3 spells CASSLEGTPEKLFF. CDR3 nucleotides: TGTGCCAGCAGCTTGGAGGGGACACCTGAAAAACTGTTTTTT.

The chain carries TRBV27 and TRBJ1-4, with D uncertain. Germline V gene data show CDR1 as MNHEY and CDR2 as SMNVEV (reference sequence). The CDR3 covers 13 residues. Trimming removed 6 bases at V and 4 bases at J, with 9 bases between. CDR3: CASSRSRNEKLFF. The CDR3 DNA is TGTGCCAGCAGCCGATCCCGTAATGAAAAACTGTTTTTT.

V usage is TRBV11-2 and J usage is TRBJ2-6; D unresolved. The V end was cut by 5 bases, the J end by 2 bases, with 7 bases between. CDR3 length equals 14 residues. Germline V gene sequence: CDR1 SGHAT, CDR2 FQNNGV. Written as DNA, the CDR3 is TGTGCCAGCAGCCACAGCGCTGGGGCCAACGTCCTGACTTTC. This gives the protein CASSHSAGANVLTF.

This clone was picked up one time. The gene calls are TRBV5-5 and TRBJ1-2; tentatively, D is TRBD1 (6 bases). V lost 0 bases and J lost 6, with 21 bases in between. The CDR3 is 17 residues long. Germline CDR1 reads SGHKS; CDR2 reads YYEKEE (reference sequence). CDR3 region: CASSLEYRDGRQDGYTF. The CDR3 region has the DNA TGTGCCAGCAGCTTGGAATACAGGGACGGGCGCCAAGATGGCTACACCTTC.

V gene TRBV5-4 combines with J gene TRBJ2-5, with 8 nucleotides matching TRBD2. CDR1 SGHNT and CDR2 YYREEE come from the germline V gene (reference sequence). The CDR3 runs to 15 residues. V lost 1 base, J lost 3 bases, and 5 bases stayed unmatched. In DNA, the CDR3 is TGTGCCAGCAGCTTGTGGACTAGCATTGAAGAGACCCAGTACTTC. Its protein product is CASSLWTSIEETQYF.

This chain joins TRBV5-6 and TRBJ1-5, with a tentative D call TRBD1 (6 bases). Germline CDR1 SGHDT, CDR2 YYEEEE. V was trimmed by 5 bases and J by 4 bases, leaving 19 bases between them. The CDR3 totals 16 residues. CDR3 sequence (DNA): TGTGCCAGCAGTTTACGAGGGGGGTTTACTAATCAGCCCCAGCATTTT. Its translation: CASSLRGGFTNQPQHF.

The chain recombines TRBV5-1 with TRBJ1-6, with D maybe TRBD1 (6 bases). Trimming took off 0 bases at V and 11 bases at J, with 12 bases between the two ends. The CDR3 extends over 14 amino acids. In germline, CDR1 is SGHRS, CDR2 YFSETQ. The CDR3 loop reads CASSLAAGAAPLHF. The DNA for the CDR3 is TGCGCCAGCAGCTTGGCAGCAGGGGCGGCACCCCTCCACTTT.

For the CDR3, the DNA is TGTGCCAGCAGTGAACCATGGACAGGGAATGAGCAGTTCTTC. Encoded protein: CASSEPWTGNEQFF. The chain is built from TRBV6-1 and TRBJ2-1; 8 bases line up with TRBD1. CDR1 and CDR2 (germline): MNHNS, SASEGT. The CDR3 loop spans 14 amino acids. Trimming removed 2 bases from V and 7 bases from J; junction bases left unmatched: 4.

V is TRBV30 and J is TRBJ1-3, with TRBD1 as a possible D gene (6 bases). CDR3 size: 14 residues. Germline values: CDR1 GTSNPN, CDR2 SVGIG (reference sequence). V lost 7 bases, J lost 8 bases, and 21 bases lay in between. The DNA for the CDR3 is TGTGCCTCGAGAGTACAGGGTTTGAAGGACACCATATATTTT. Amino acid sequence: CASRVQGLKDTIYF.